Listed below are T cell receptor beta chains from one sample, sequenced in a study of OX40 agonist ivuxolimab in advanced cancers. Data came from immunoSEQ multiplex PCR; TCRdb stores just in-frame clones and leaves some out. The data contain more than 25,000 clones, roughly 83% of them singletons. The source material was CD4+ or CD8+ T cells sorted from blood, sampled in a trial of the OX40 agonist ivuxolimab. Every receptor here comes from an adult with an advanced solid tumor such as melanoma, head and neck, liver or kidney cancer. CDR3s include the opening cysteine and the closing phenylalanine or tryptophan. The D gene is left open where the match is weak.

CDR3	D	V	J
CASSWDGSYEQYF	.	TRBV6-5	TRBJ2-7
CASSLDYEQYF	.	TRBV7-9	TRBJ2-7
CSVEDLWGAEGYTF	.	TRBV29-1	TRBJ1-2
CAWGQGALGEDGYTF	TRBD1	TRBV30	TRBJ1-2
CSAKSRNEAFF	.	TRBV29-1	TRBJ1-1
CASSGTSGSTYNEQFF	TRBD2	TRBV9	TRBJ2-1
CASSVSGLAGPSSYNEQFF	TRBD2	TRBV9	TRBJ2-1
CASSILTSSYNEQFF	.	TRBV19	TRBJ2-1
CASNWGEPNSPLHF	.	TRBV9	TRBJ1-6
CASGPQGSTEAFF	.	TRBV27	TRBJ1-1
CASSLAGANEKLFF	.	TRBV5-6	TRBJ1-4
CASSFGSGNNEQFF	TRBD2	TRBV27	TRBJ2-1
CAWSPGLANEQYF	TRBD2	TRBV30	TRBJ2-7
CASSLFGGIVGNTIYF	.	TRBV13	TRBJ1-3
CASSQDDGTSPRVEQFF	TRBD2	TRBV4-1	TRBJ2-1
CSATGGYEQYF	.	TRBV20-1	TRBJ2-7
CAISFGQYNEQFF	.	TRBV10-3	TRBJ2-1
CASSLSRTGTGYEQYF	TRBD1	TRBV27	TRBJ2-7
CASSPTPTQNIQYF	.	TRBV7-8	TRBJ2-4
CASSFGGRGTAYEQYF	TRBD2	TRBV11-3	TRBJ2-7
CASSYAAGDTYEQYF	TRBD2	TRBV2	TRBJ2-7
CASSLGQVRTEAFF	TRBD1	TRBV2	TRBJ1-1
CAITPGGEQYF	TRBD2	TRBV10-3	TRBJ2-7
CASRGQTHFYEQYF	.	TRBV21-1	TRBJ2-7
CASSPPTGAKTQYF	TRBD1	TRBV18	TRBJ2-5
CASSLGAGGPTDTQYF	TRBD2	TRBV5-4	TRBJ2-3
CASSSPTSGRSEQFF	TRBD2	TRBV5-1	TRBJ2-1
CASSLTRAGYEQYF	.	TRBV27	TRBJ2-7
CASRSPRDTQYF	.	TRBV11-3	TRBJ2-3
CASSEGLGTNEKLFF	.	TRBV2	TRBJ1-4
CASSFQSSGRAPDTQYF	TRBD2	TRBV7-9	TRBJ2-3
CASSLAPPDRPLSYEQYF	.	TRBV28	TRBJ2-7
CASSSGTPYEQYF	.	TRBV6-6	TRBJ2-7
CASSGQGGRDPYEQYF	.	TRBV5-1	.
CASSFPSRGQSGNTIYF	TRBD1	TRBV28	TRBJ1-3
CASSQDPEETQYF	.	TRBV11-2	TRBJ2-5
CASSLGEEQQAEQFF	.	TRBV5-4	TRBJ2-1
CASSRTSGRLTDTQYF	TRBD2	TRBV5-5	TRBJ2-3
CASSLAPSGRASETQYF	TRBD2	TRBV5-6	TRBJ2-5
CTSSFLAGDYNEQFF	TRBD2	TRBV7-2	TRBJ2-1
CAWNAGGNQPQHF	.	TRBV30	TRBJ1-5
CASNLAGGPQDTQYF	TRBD2	TRBV9	TRBJ2-3
CASSVGLGLEPQHF	.	TRBV9	TRBJ1-5
CASDRTQLRGNTIYF	.	TRBV6-1	TRBJ1-3
CAAGAYEQYF	.	TRBV6-5	TRBJ2-7
CATSRKKTEDEKLFF	.	TRBV15	TRBJ1-4
CASSPTISGSYEQYF	.	TRBV4-1	TRBJ2-7
CASSPWGAGEQYF	.	TRBV7-6	TRBJ2-7
CASSQGSGDYEQYF	.	TRBV4-2	TRBJ2-7
CASSSLSNTQYF	.	TRBV11-3	TRBJ2-3
CASSFDEGLAGKNNEQFF	TRBD2	TRBV28	TRBJ2-1
CSVEEGYRGQGDYGYTF	TRBD1	TRBV29-1	TRBJ1-2
CASSIPGPNYEQYF	.	TRBV19	TRBJ2-7
CASSESGAGLFQQYF	TRBD2	TRBV2	TRBJ2-7
CASSEISSGANVLTF	.	TRBV6-1	TRBJ2-6
CASSPWGQGDGYTF	TRBD1	TRBV9	TRBJ1-2
CATNQGGGYGYTF	.	TRBV10-3	TRBJ1-2
CASSPTGISYEQYF	TRBD1	TRBV7-9	TRBJ2-7